A single sample gave rise to the 10 T cell receptor beta chains below, sequenced in a study of blood T cells in healthy people across ages. A second PCR, run for roughly 7 to 12 cycles, used a sample-barcoded 5' primer plus a J-beta primer mix. TCRdb itself ran the 5' RACE reads through MiXCR, one entry per CDR3 protein. The data show 650,000 to 950,000 distinct CDR3 sequences, under 45% seen once. The sequenced sample consisted of blood. These receptors came from a man in his fifties or sixties in good health.

A few counts support this clonotype. This rearrangement joins TRBV27 to TRBJ1-2, with 7 bases aligning to TRBD1. This CDR3 contains 15 residues. The ends lost 5 bases at V and 4 bases at J; junction bases unmatched: 10. CDR1 and CDR2 (germline): MNHEY, SMNVEV (reference sequence). This CDR3 reads CASSLQGGVSYGYTF. Written as DNA, the CDR3 is TGTGCCAGCAGTCTGCAGGGGGGCGTAAGCTATGGCTACACCTTC.

This sequence joins TRBV3-1 and TRBJ2-5; 9 nucleotides align to TRBD2. Germline CDR1 is LGHDT and CDR2 is YNNKEL (reference sequence). The CDR3 covers 20 residues. V dropped 1 base and J dropped 1; count of bases not matched to a gene: 16. CDR3 in amino acids: CASSQGYLAGSPLLQETQYF. The CDR3 nucleotides read TGTGCCAGCAGCCAAGGGTATCTAGCGGGGTCCCCGCTCCTCCAAGAGACCCAGTACTTC.

This chain uses TRBV6-6 with TRBJ2-7; D is possibly TRBD2 (6 bases). Germline V gene lookup returns CDR1 MNHNY and CDR2 SVGAGI (reference sequence). This CDR3 region has 14 residues. Trimming removed 7 bases at V and 3 bases at J, with 16 bases between. CDR3 coding DNA: TGTGCCAGCACGTTTGGAGGGGAAGTCTACGAGCAGTACTTC. Residues: CASTFGGEVYEQYF.

This clonotype was found a few times. The V gene is TRBV12-3 or TRBV12-4, the J gene TRBJ2-1, with 10 bases that match TRBD1. The CDR3 sequence is 16 residues long. V dropped 6 bases and J dropped 3; count of bases not matched to a gene: 8. The CDR3 reads CASSSRDRGNYNEQFF. The CDR3, as DNA: TGTGCCAGCAGCTCCCGGGACAGGGGAAACTACAATGAGCAGTTCTTC.

The J gene is TRBJ2-6, the V gene TRBV27; 7 bases match TRBD1. CDR3 length: 18 amino acids. V lost 3 bases and J lost 0; bases outside the gene matches: 8. The germline V gene has CDR1 MNHEY and CDR2 SMNVEV (reference sequence). CDR3 sequence: CASSFRGQYLSGANVLTF. CDR3 bases: TGTGCCAGCAGTTTCAGGGGACAGTACCTCTCTGGGGCCAACGTCCTGACTTTC. Based on the CDR3 plus reference TRBV27 and TRBJ2-6, the full variable domain is EAQVTQNPRYLITVTGKKLTVTCSQNMNHEYMSWYRQDPGLGLRQIYYSMNVEVTDKGDVPEGYKVSRKEKRNFPLILESPSPNQTSLYFCASSFRGQYLSGANVLTFGAGSRLTVL.

This clonotype was observed a handful of times. The chain carries TRBV25-1 and TRBJ2-3, with D possibly TRBD2 on 5 matching bases. The CDR3 runs 14 residues. Germline V gives CDR1 MGHDK, CDR2 SYGVNS. The V and J ends lost 5 bases and 2 bases respectively, with 11 bases between them. CDR3: CASSILDVTDTQYF. The CDR3 DNA reads TGTGCCAGCAGTATACTAGACGTCACAGATACGCAGTATTTT.

This clonotype was recorded only once. The chain is built from TRBV6-6 and TRBJ2-6; 8 bases are shared with TRBD1. V lost 7 bases to trimming and J lost 0 bases; unmatched junction nucleotides: 5. The CDR3 runs to 16 residues. From germline, CDR1 is MNHNY and CDR2 SVGAGI (reference sequence). As DNA, the CDR3 is TGTGCCAGCATCGGGACAGGAAACTCTGGGGCCAACGTCCTGACTTTC. Encoded protein: CASIGTGNSGANVLTF.

This clonotype appeared a few times. The V and J genes are TRBV6-2 or TRBV6-3 and TRBJ2-7; 7 bases line up with TRBD1. Germline V gene data show CDR1 as MNHEY and CDR2 as SVGEGT. The CDR3 is made up of 13 amino acids. V dropped 7 bases and J dropped 0; count of bases not matched to a gene: 3. CDR3 bases: TGTGCCAGCATGACAGGGAGCTCCTACGAGCAGTACTTC. Its protein is CASMTGSSYEQYF.

Concerning this clonotype: At one end, the junction sequence differs from germline, possibly due to a read error. The V call is TRBV5-5, the J call TRBJ2-7; the D gene is possibly TRBD2 (6 bases). From germline, CDR1 is SGHKS and CDR2 YYEKEE (reference sequence). The CDR3 has 14 amino acids. CDR3 sequence reads: CASSLGGVTSELYF. CDR3 bases: TGTGCCAGCAGCTTGGGGGGGGTAACGAGCGAGCTGTACTTC.

This clonotype came up many times. The V and J genes are TRBV6-2 or TRBV6-3 and TRBJ2-5; D may be TRBD2 (5 bases). CDR1 and CDR2 (germline): MNHEY, SVGEGT. There are 13 residues in the CDR3. V lost 2 bases, J lost 5 bases, and 9 bases lay in between. The CDR3 sequence is CASSYTSVETQYF. CDR3 nucleotide sequence: TGTGCCAGCAGTTACACTAGTGTGGAGACCCAGTACTTC.